This paragraph covers one TCR beta chain sequence. This clone was detected only once. The antigen this receptor binds is unknown. No base quality information exists; no much larger clone differs at one position. These data come from a study of cytomegalovirus exposure and HLA in healthy donors (dated by TCRdb to the late 2010s). Looking at the study overall: According to an earlier analysis of 550 to 700 of the donors, about 179 million T cells yielded 90 million to 130 million unique TCR beta sequences and 276 Gb of sequence data. The T cell repertoires of roughly 660 subjects were profiled by immunosequencing and related to cytomegalovirus serostatus. Of the approximately 370 genotyped donors, 75% to 85% were placed in the genetic ancestry cluster associated with self-reported Caucasian donors. The later analysis used no new phenotypic data to find candidate immune exposures, relying instead on TCR beta sequences and their occurrence across donors. Every discovery cohort repertoire had been produced on one sequencing platform. Donor age, sex, ethnicity and CMV serostatus were collected together with the repertoire data. On average, about 200,000 unique TCR beta nucleotide sequences were sequenced per donor among 398 genotyped donors of the cohort, with roughly 19% of those sequences being non-productive. In a later analysis, previously published TCR beta repertoires from about 670 donors were re-analyzed and high-resolution HLA genotyping was added so that TCR occurrence patterns could be studied. The aim of the study was to test whether cataloging public T cell receptors could identify signatures of past pathogen exposure. Besides the first cohort of approximately 710 subjects, a separate validation cohort made up of about 120 different subjects was used. Genome-wide SNP genotypes for about three fifths of the 666 donors were used in a later genetic analysis, which treated that subset as a discovery cohort. Typing coverage varied by locus: roughly 620-630 donors for A, B, C, DRB1 and DQB1; about 520 for DQA1; more than 600 for DPA1; approximately 450 for DPB1. Because of strong linkage in the cohort, five DR-DQ haplotypes were treated as single units for association and clustering. Class I and class II HLA loci were covered by the typing at four-digit resolution. To predict cytomegalovirus infection status, the study brought together high-throughput TCR immunosequencing, statistical association of individual TCRs with disease status, and machine learning. An earlier analysis of around 640 of the donors used high-throughput TCR beta sequencing to judge whether each TCR beta V gene segment behaved as functional or pseudogenic. An early release covering roughly 600 HLA-typed donors comprised about 290 gigabases of sequencing data and roughly 86 million unique TCR sequences.

The library was prepared using the immunoSEQ multiplex PCR assay. The multiplex PCR relied on a mix of 60 forward primers for TCR Vbeta segments and 13 reverse primers for TCR Jbeta segments. A multiplex PCR assay on genomic DNA amplified the CDR3 region of rearranged TCR beta genes. On the Illumina HiSeq System, the amplified TCR beta libraries were sequenced as 87-base-pair reads. The original pipeline was this. In a later analysis, tens of millions of unique TCR beta chains were counted across the 500 to 850 repertoires, and roughly 11 million of these chains were shared by at least two donors. A nearest-neighbor algorithm error-corrected the raw reads and collapsed the reads into unique sequences, merging closely related sequences to remove PCR and sequencing errors. To assign V, D and J gene segments, CDR3 sequences were aligned to IMGT reference sequences. For a sequence to be retained, a match of at least six nucleotides to both a V gene segment and a J gene segment was required. A rearrangement was called productive if the CDR3 had no stop codons and remained in frame with V and J, and every other rearrangement was called non-productive. Following IMGT convention, CDR3 was defined as the stretch from the second conserved V-encoded cysteine up to the conserved J-encoded phenylalanine. Sequences without an unambiguous match to a single V gene segment were excluded from the earlier analysis of a few hundred of the donors. An earlier analysis of 450 to 650 of the donors called V segments functional above 56.7% productive rearrangements and segregating when the between-donor standard deviation exceeded 5%. A statistical classification framework was built to diagnose cytomegalovirus status from the catalog of TCR beta chain sequences. A later analysis assigned V and J genes by comparing TCR nucleotide sequences with IMGT/GENE-DB human TR gene sequences. A later analysis assigned CDR3 sequences and most-parsimonious VDJ recombination scenarios with the TCRdist pipeline. In a later analysis, every TCR beta chain was defined by the combination of its CDR3 amino acid sequence and its V-gene family, and reads without a unique V-gene family were dropped. A later analysis removed 592 highly shared, low-generation-probability nucleotide sequences to deal with suspected cross-contamination and a sequencing artifact. In a later analysis, a clonal expansion index was calculated for each public chain from normalized within-repertoire ranks of inferred template counts. Generation probabilities in a later analysis came from a VDJ recombination model fitted to out-of-frame rearrangements, and those results were checked against IGoR. A later analysis scored TCR-TCR, TCR-HLA and TCR-CMV co-occurrence with hypergeometric tests, applying a repertoire-size bias correction to TCR pairs. False discovery rates were estimated in a later analysis by permuting HLA or CMV assignments 20 times. In a later analysis, co-occurring TCRs were grouped using DBSCAN, and TCRdist sequence similarity was added for clustering within HLA-allele-positive subsets. Repertoires with fewer than 30,000 or more than 120,000 public chains were left out of co-occurrence clustering, as were five repertoires with anomalous nucleotide sharing. The table was pulled from immuneACCESS by TCRdb, which kept in-frame rearrangements only. Such tables lose some clones; where checked, under half of the loss comes from unresolved V genes, and the rest has no known cause. V, J and clone size were drawn from that table, and D and trimming were deduced from the DNA. This sample is represented by under 200,000 clones; roughly 70% of them were singletons. The ten largest make up about 2.7% of the sample.

General findings and caveats noted by the study authors: For the cohort, immune exposure information was limited to CMV serostatus. A further reported finding was that TCR beta sequences accurately predicted the HLA-A and HLA-B alleles for most subjects in the first cohort. A later analysis reported that several top co-occurrence clusters appeared linked to parvovirus B19, influenza, CMV and Epstein-Barr virus. According to a later analysis, most CMV-associated TCR beta chains appeared to be HLA-restricted, and the HLA associations seemed to be driven largely by CMV exposure. In an earlier analysis of roughly 500 of the donors, most TCR beta V segments appeared in productive rearrangements about 87% or about 30% of the time, broadly matching IMGT annotations. Sequencing depth was assumed to be roughly uniform across donors in the presence/absence analyses, though that assumption may not hold. According to a later genetic analysis, donors in an Asian-associated ancestry cluster had fewer N-insertions in productive TCRs than the roughly 700-donor mean. V-gene and J-gene trimming of TCR beta chains was associated with a missense DCLRE1C variant in a later genetic analysis, and the association was replicated in an independent cohort. Because HLA typing was unavailable for some donors at each locus, only the typed subset was used in association tests. In a later analysis, HLA-associated TCR beta chains showed more clonal expansion and lower generation probabilities than non-associated chains that were equally common. Correlated functional status among segregating V segments might be attributable to linkage disequilibrium, but an unknown experimental factor could not be ruled out. In a later analysis, TCR association rates were found to vary across HLA loci, with the most associated TCRs seen for DRB1 alleles and the fewest for HLA-C alleles. A few of the identified cytomegalovirus-associated TCR beta chains were confirmed in vitro to be specific for cytomegalovirus antigens. A cluster of highly shared sequence variants was judged likely to represent a technical artifact of the sequencing pipeline. Across donors, most TCR sequences were observed very rarely, whereas some public TCRs were present in many individuals. In a later analysis, around 17,000 TCR beta sequences were associated with specific HLA alleles at a false discovery rate of 0.05. In this cohort, only TCR beta chains were sequenced, and detectable features were limited by the absence of alpha or paired-chain data. Assigning TCR associations to individual alleles was difficult when HLA alleles, especially DR and DQ, strongly co-occurred. The classifier was reported to diagnose cytomegalovirus status with high specificity and sensitivity in both the original cohort and the validation cohort. A total of fewer than 200 TCR beta chains were listed by the study as associated with cytomegalovirus. The earlier analysis of 587 of the donors excluded some 15 rarely observed V segments, including chromosome 9 orphons, because counts were too low. The authors suggested that the approach could potentially be extended to other disease states and immunological phenotypes.

The cohort consisted of 650 to 700 healthy bone marrow donors. At the time of sampling, every cohort member was nominally healthy, though immune exposures that went unrecorded were likely present. The donor tested CMV seropositive and was one of the 289 seropositive cohort members. A peripheral blood sample was provided by each donor, and peripheral blood mononuclear cells were used for TCR beta sequencing. Genomic DNA was extracted from the blood cell samples with the Qiagen DNeasy Blood Extraction Kit. Sequenced input: PBMCs. The TCR originated in a woman in her forties or fifties in good health and CMV-seropositive.

The CDR3 in this case is CASSSTTDPNEQFF. The sequence in DNA is TGTGCCAGCAGCTCCACGACAGACCCCAATGAGCAGTTCTTC. The receptor chain draws on TRBV7-9 and TRBJ2-1; a tentative D call is TRBD1 (5 bases match). At the junction V is shortened by 4 bases and J by 6 bases, with 13 bases in between. The CDR3 starts with the cysteine, ends with the phenylalanine, and has 14 residues. The CDR3 DNA has 42 bases and is translated from base 1. CDR1 and CDR2 (SEHNR, FQNEAQ) derive from the germline V gene (reference sequence).